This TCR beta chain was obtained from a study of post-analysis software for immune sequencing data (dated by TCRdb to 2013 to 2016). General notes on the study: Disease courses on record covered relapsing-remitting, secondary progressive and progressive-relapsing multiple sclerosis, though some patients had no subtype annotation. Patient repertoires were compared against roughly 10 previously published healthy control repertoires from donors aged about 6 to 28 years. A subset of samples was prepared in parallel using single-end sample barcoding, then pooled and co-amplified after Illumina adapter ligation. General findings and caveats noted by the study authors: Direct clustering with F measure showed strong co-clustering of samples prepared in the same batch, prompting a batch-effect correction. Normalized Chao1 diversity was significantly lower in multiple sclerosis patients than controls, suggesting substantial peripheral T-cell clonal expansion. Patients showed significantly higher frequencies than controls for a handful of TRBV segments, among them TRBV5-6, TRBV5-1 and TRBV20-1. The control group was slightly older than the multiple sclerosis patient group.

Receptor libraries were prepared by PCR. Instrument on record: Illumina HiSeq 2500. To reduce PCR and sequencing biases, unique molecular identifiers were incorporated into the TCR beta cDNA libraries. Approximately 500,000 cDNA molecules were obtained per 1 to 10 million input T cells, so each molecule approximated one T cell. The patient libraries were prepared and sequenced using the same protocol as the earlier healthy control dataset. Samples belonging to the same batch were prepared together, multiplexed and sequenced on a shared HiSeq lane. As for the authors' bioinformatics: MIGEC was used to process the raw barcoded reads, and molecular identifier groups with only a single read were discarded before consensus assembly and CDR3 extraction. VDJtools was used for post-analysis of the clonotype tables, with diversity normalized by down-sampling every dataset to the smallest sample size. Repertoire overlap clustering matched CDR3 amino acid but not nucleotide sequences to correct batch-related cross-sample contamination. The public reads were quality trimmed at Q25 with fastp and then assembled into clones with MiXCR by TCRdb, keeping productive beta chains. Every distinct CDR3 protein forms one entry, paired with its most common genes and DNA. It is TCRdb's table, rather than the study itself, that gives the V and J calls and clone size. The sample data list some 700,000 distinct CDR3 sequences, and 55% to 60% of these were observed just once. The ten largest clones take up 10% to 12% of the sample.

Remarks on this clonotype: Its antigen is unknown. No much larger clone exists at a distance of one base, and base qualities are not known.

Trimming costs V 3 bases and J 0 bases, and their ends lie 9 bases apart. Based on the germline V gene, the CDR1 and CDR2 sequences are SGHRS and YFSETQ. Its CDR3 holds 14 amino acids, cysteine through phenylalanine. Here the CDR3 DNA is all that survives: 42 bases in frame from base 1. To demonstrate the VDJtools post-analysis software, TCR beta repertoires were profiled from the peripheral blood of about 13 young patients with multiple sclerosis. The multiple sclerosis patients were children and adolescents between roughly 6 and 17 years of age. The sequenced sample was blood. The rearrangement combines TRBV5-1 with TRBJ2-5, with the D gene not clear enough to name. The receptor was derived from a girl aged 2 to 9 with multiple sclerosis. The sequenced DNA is TGCGCCAGCAGCTCATCGGAGTACCAAGAGACCCAGTACTTC. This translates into CASSSSEYQETQYF. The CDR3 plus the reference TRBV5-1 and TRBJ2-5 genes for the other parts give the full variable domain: KAGVTQTPRYLIKTRGQQVTLSCSPISGHRSVSWYQQTPGQGLQFLFEYFSETQRNKGNFPGRFSGRQFSNSRSEMNVSTLELGDSALYLCASSSSEYQETQYFGPGTRLLVL.